This is a list of T cell receptor beta chains from one sample in a study of blood T cell repertoires in COVID-19. Measured with immunoSEQ multiplex PCR; TCRdb has only the in-frame clones, and not every one. The repertoire holds some 110,000 clones, roughly 86% seen once, with about 5.4% in the top ten. Specimen: peripheral blood. These receptors were collected from a human donor in a cohort sampled during active COVID-19. Both conserved end residues are part of each CDR3. D genes are given only for firm matches. Clone size is not always given. Where it is, it says once, few, many or a class for expanded clones.

CDR3 protein: CASSLRDHNEQFF; CDR3 DNA: TGTGCCAGCAGCCTGAGGGATCACAATGAGCAGTTCTTC; V gene: TRBV11-3; D gene: NA; J gene: TRBJ2-1; clone size: few
CDR3 protein: CASSKAAGGWTDTQYF; CDR3 DNA: TGTGCCAGCAGCAAAGCGGCGGGAGGGTGGACAGATACGCAGTATTTT; V gene: TRBV7-2; D gene: TRBD2; J gene: TRBJ2-3; clone size: NA
CDR3 protein: CASSYGPGTGGNRYEQYF; CDR3 DNA: TGTGCCAGCAGTTACGGTCCCGGGACAGGGGGCAACCGCTACGAGCAGTACTTC; V gene: TRBV6-2/TRBV6-3; D gene: TRBD1; J gene: TRBJ2-7; clone size: few
CDR3 protein: CATSNRVLNEKLFF; CDR3 DNA: TGTGCCACCAGCAACAGGGTCCTTAATGAAAAACTGTTTTTT; V gene: TRBV15; D gene: NA; J gene: TRBJ1-4; clone size: NA
CDR3 protein: CASSSTVEQFF; CDR3 DNA: TGTGCCAGCAGCTCCACGGTGGAGCAGTTCTTC; V gene: TRBV9; D gene: NA; J gene: TRBJ2-1; clone size: NA
CDR3 protein: CASSSPGRTEAFF; CDR3 DNA: TGTGCCAGCAGCTCCCCGGGGAGGACTGAAGCTTTCTTT; V gene: TRBV6-2/TRBV6-3; D gene: NA; J gene: TRBJ1-1; clone size: NA
CDR3 protein: CSASPGVAYGYTF; CDR3 DNA: TGCAGTGCTAGTCCAGGGGTCGCCTATGGCTACACCTTC; V gene: TRBV20-1; D gene: NA; J gene: TRBJ1-2; clone size: NA
CDR3 protein: CASSLGQGETQYF; CDR3 DNA: TGCGCCAGCAGCCTGGGACAGGGAGAGACCCAGTACTTC; V gene: TRBV5-1; D gene: TRBD1; J gene: TRBJ2-5; clone size: NA
CDR3 protein: CASSLGEISGQGSEAFF; CDR3 DNA: TGTGCCAGCAGCTTAGGAGAGATTTCGGGACAGGGATCCGAAGCTTTCTTT; V gene: TRBV7-6; D gene: TRBD1; J gene: TRBJ1-1; clone size: NA
CDR3 protein: CASSLRGRGGGLIQYF; CDR3 DNA: TGCGCCAGCAGCTTACGGGGGCGGGGGGGCGGATTAATACAGTACTTC; V gene: TRBV5-1; D gene: TRBD2; J gene: TRBJ2-7; clone size: NA
CDR3 protein: CASSLLEGDYGYTF; CDR3 DNA: TGTGCCAGCTCACTGTTGGAGGGCGACTATGGCTACACCTTC; V gene: TRBV18; D gene: NA; J gene: TRBJ1-2; clone size: NA
CDR3 protein: CASNRQGARDTQYF; CDR3 DNA: TGTGCCAGTAATAGACAGGGGGCTAGAGATACGCAGTATTTT; V gene: TRBV3-1/TRBV3-2; D gene: TRBD1; J gene: TRBJ2-3; clone size: NA
CDR3 protein: CATRGGDQETQYF; CDR3 DNA: TGCGCCACGCGGGGGGGGGACCAAGAGACCCAGTACTTC; V gene: TRBV5-1; D gene: TRBD2; J gene: TRBJ2-5; clone size: NA